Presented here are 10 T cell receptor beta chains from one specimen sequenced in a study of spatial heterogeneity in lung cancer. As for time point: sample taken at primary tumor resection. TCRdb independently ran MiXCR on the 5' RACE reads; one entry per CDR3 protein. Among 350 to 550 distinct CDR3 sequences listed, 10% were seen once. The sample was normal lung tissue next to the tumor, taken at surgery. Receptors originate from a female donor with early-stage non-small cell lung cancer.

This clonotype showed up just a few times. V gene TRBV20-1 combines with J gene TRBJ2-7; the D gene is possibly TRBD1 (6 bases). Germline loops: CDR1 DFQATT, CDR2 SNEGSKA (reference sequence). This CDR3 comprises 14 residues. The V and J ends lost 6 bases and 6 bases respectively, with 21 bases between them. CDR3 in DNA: TGCAGTGCCATGCAGACCATAGACAGGACCGAGCAGTACTTC. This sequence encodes CSAMQTIDRTEQYF.

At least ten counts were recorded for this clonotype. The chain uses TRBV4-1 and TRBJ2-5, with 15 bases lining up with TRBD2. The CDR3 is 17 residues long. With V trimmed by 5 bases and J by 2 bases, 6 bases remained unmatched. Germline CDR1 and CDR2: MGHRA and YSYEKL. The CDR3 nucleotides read TGCGCCAGCAGCGTGGGACTAGCGGGAGGAGGGCAAGAGACCCAGTACTTC. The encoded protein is CASSVGLAGGGQETQYF.

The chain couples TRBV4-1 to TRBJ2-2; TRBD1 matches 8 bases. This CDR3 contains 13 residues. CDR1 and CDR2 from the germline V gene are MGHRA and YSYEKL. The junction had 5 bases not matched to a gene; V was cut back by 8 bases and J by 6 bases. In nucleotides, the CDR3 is TGCGCCAGCCGGACAGGGACAGCCGGGGAGCTGTTTTTT. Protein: CASRTGTAGELFF.

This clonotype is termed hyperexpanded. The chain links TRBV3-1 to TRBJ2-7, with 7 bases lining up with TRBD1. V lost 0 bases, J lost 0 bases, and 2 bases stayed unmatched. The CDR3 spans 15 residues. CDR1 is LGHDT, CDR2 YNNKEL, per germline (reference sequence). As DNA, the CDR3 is TGTGCCAGCAGCCAAGATCGGGACAGCTCCTACGAGCAGTACTTC. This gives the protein CASSQDRDSSYEQYF.

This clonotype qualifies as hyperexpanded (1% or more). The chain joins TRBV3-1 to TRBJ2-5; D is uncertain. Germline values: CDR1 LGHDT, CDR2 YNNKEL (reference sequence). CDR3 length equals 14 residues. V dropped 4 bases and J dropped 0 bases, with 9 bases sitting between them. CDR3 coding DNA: TGTGCCAGCAGCCGCTTGATGTACCAAGAGACCCAGTACTTC. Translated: CASSRLMYQETQYF.

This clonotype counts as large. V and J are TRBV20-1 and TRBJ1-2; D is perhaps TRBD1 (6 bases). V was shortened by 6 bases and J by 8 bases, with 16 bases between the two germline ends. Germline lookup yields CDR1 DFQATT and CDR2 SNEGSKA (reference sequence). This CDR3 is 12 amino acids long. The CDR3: CSAPRGAQGYTF. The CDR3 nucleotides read TGCAGTGCCCCAAGGGGGGCTCAGGGCTACACCTTC.

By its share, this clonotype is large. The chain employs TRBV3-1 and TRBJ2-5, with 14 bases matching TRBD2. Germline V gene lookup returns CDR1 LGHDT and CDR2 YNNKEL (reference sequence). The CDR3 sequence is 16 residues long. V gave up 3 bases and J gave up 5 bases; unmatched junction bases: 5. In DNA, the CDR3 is TGTGCCAGCAGCCAGGGACTAGCGGGAGACGGTGAGACCCAGTACTTC. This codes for CASSQGLAGDGETQYF.

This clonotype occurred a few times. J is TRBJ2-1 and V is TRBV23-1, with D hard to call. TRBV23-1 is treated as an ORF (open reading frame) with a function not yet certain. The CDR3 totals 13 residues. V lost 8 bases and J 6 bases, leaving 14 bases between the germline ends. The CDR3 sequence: CASSIRCCNEQFF. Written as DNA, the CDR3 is TGCGCCAGCTCGATCCGTTGTTGCAATGAGCAGTTCTTC.

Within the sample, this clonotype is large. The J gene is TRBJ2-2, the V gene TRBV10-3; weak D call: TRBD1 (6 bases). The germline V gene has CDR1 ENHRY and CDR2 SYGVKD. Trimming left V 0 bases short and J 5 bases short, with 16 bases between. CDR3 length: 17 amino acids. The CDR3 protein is CAISESRPGEKTGELFF. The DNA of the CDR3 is TGTGCCATCAGTGAGTCGAGGCCAGGGGAAAAGACCGGGGAGCTGTTTTTT.

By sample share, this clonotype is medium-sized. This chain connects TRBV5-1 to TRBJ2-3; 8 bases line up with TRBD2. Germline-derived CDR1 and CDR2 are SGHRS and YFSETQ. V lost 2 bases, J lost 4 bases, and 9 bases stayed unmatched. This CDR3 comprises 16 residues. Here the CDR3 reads CASSLGIGREADTQYF. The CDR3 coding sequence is TGCGCCAGCAGCTTAGGAATCGGGAGGGAGGCAGATACGCAGTATTTT.